This T cell receptor (beta chain) stems from a study of neoadjuvant anti-PD-1 for oral cavity cancer (dated by TCRdb to the early 2020s). About the full investigation: Three to four biweekly doses of nivolumab at 3 mg/kg were mostly administered to patients before curative-intent surgical resection. A fourth nivolumab dose was given around day 43 to patients without progression, and definitive surgical resection was performed in those patients on days 50-56. There were about a dozen patients in the parent correlative cohort, and the response rate was roughly 33%. Responders were defined as patients with complete response, partial response or stable disease by RECIST 1.1; non-responders were defined as patients with progression.

PBMC libraries used mostly 480 ng of input genomic DNA for deep sequencing, with six replicates per sample. TCRbeta libraries were prepared with the immunoSEQ hsTCRbeta kit according to the manufacturer's instructions. The completed libraries were mixed into a single pool at 3 nM, then sequenced with an Illumina NovaSeq 6000 S4 flow cell. The authors' analysis ran thus. The immunoSEQ Analyzer handled quality control and preprocessing of the raw data. The analysis was restricted to productive rearrangements, with each unique CDR3 amino acid sequence defining a clonotype. Using the R package tcR, the researchers computed the Gini-Simpson index as their estimate of repertoire clonality. Student's t test was used to compare Gini indices, and Pearson correlation was used to assess associations with tumor size change. TCRdb took this table from immuneACCESS and kept in-frame rearrangements with V and J called. Such tables lack part of the clones; where checked against another copy, unresolved V genes explain under half of the gap, and the rest is unexplained. V and J calls and clone size follow that table, whereas D and trimming were derived from the DNA. The sample profile shows just over 65,000 clones; roughly 81% of them were found once. The ten largest make up 3.4% of the sample.

The investigation overall reported the following: Within PBMCs, T cell clonality (Gini index) was significantly higher in non-responders than responders after neoadjuvant nivolumab. A higher pretreatment blood Treg/Th17 ratio correlated with both higher pretreatment blood TCRbeta clonality and lower post-treatment tumor TCRbeta clonality. Only a few patients per response group were included in the TCR analyses, and the authors called for validation in larger cohorts.

Remarks on this clone: The specificity of this receptor is unknown. Base qualities are missing; no much larger clone stands one base away.

Read against the paper, the sample's time point label means: after neoadjuvant nivolumab, at surgical resection. None of the patients had received prior systemic or radiation treatment, and all were newly diagnosed with stage II-IVA oral cavity squamous cell carcinoma. The cohort was composed of patients with HPV-negative, locally advanced oral cavity squamous cell carcinoma. Peripheral blood mononuclear cells were analyzed directly and were not maintained or expanded in culture. The samples were obtained from a longitudinal correlative study of a single-arm phase II trial testing neoadjuvant nivolumab in oral cavity squamous cell carcinoma. Subject-matched pre- and post-treatment PBMCs and tumors from three responders and three non-responders were subjected to genomic DNA-based TCRbeta sequencing. Peripheral blood mononuclear cells were collected before nivolumab treatment and were collected again after treatment, at the time of surgery. The Maxwell RSC DNA from Cells kit was used to isolate genomic DNA from PBMCs.

V and J lose 6 bases and 12 bases, and a span of 18 bases separates them. The germline V gene yields MNHEY for CDR1 and SVGAGI for CDR2. The CDR3, cysteine through phenylalanine, is 14 amino acids long. Only CDR3 DNA remains: 42 bases, in frame from the first base. The chain is assembled from TRBV6-5 and TRBJ1-6; the D gene is unclear. Sequenced here: PBMCs, sampled after nivolumab (anti-PD-1) treatment. This clonotype was obtained from a person between 35 and 79 years old with oral cavity squamous cell carcinoma. The CDR3 region: CASRPPGRIGPLHF. The sequence in DNA is TGTGCCAGCAGGCCTCCCGGGCGAATAGGACCCCTCCACTTT.